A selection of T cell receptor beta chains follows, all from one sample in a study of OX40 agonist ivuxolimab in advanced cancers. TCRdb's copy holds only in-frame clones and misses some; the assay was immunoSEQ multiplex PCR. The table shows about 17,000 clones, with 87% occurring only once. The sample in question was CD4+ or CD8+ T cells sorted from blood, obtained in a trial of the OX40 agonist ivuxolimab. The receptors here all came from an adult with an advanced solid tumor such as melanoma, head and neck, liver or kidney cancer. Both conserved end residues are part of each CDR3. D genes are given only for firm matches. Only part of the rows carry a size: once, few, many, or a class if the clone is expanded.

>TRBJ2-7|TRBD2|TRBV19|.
TGTGCCAGTAGTATCTCACTAGCGAGCTCCTACGAGCAGTACTTC
CASSISLASSYEQYF
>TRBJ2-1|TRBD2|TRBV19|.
TGTGCCAGTAGCTGGGCTAGCGGGCTCTCCTACAATGAGCAGTTCTTC
CASSWASGLSYNEQFF
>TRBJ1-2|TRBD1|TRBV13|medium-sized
TGTGCCAGCAGCATGGGGACAGGGGGCGCAGACTATGGCTACACCTTC
CASSMGTGGADYGYTF
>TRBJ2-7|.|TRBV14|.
TGTGCCAGCAGCCAAGCCTACGAGCAGTACTTC
CASSQAYEQYF
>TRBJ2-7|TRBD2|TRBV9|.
TGTGCCAGCAGCGTAGATCAGACTAGCGGGATCTACGAGCAGTACTTC
CASSVDQTSGIYEQYF
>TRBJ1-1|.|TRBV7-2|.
TGTGCCAGCAGCTTTACAGGGAGACGGACTGAAGCTTTCTTT
CASSFTGRRTEAFF
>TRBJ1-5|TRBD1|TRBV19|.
TGTGCCAGTAGTGCGACAGGGATAGGTCAGCCCCAGCATTTT
CASSATGIGQPQHF
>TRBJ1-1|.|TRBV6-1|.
TGTGCCAGCAGTGAATTCTCCCCGACAGTTAGATTAACTGAAGCTTTCTTT
CASSEFSPTVRLTEAFF
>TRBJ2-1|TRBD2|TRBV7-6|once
TGTGCCAGCAGCTTAGCTCTAGCGGGAGTGGATGAGCAGTTCTTC
CASSLALAGVDEQFF
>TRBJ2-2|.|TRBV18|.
TGTGCCAGCTCACCACCCGGGGAGCTGTTTTTT
CASSPPGELFF
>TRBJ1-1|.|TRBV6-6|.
TGTGCCAGCAGTTACCTTGGACCTATGAACACTGAAGCTTTCTTT
CASSYLGPMNTEAFF
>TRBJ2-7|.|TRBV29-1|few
TGCAGCGTTGAAGTACGGGATTACGAGCAGTACTTC
CSVEVRDYEQYF
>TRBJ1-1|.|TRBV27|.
TGTGCCAGCAGTTCTGGCCTGGCTAACACTGAAGCTTTCTTT
CASSSGLANTEAFF
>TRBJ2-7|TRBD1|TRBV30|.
TGTGCCTGGAGCCACCTAGGACAGGGCACCTCCTACGAGCAGTACTTC
CAWSHLGQGTSYEQYF
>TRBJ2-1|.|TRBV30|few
TGTGCCTGGAGCTGGGGTTCGAGCTCCTACAATGAGCAGTTCTTC
CAWSWGSSSYNEQFF
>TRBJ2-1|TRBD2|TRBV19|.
TGTGCCAGTAGTATTGGACTAGCGGGAGACTTATCCAATGAGCAGTTCTTC
CASSIGLAGDLSNEQFF
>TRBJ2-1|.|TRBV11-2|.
TGTGCCAGCAGCCAGGTCCTTAGCTCCTACAATGAGCAGTTCTTC
CASSQVLSSYNEQFF
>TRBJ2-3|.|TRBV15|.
TGTGCCACCAGCAGAGTCAGCACAGATACGCAGTATTTT
CATSRVSTDTQYF
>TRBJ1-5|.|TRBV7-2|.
TGTGCCAGCAGCCCTGGGGGCCTCAATCAGCCCCAGCATTTT
CASSPGGLNQPQHF
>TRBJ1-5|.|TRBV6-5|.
TGTGCCAGCAGCATTCATAGCAATCAGCCCCAGCATTTT
CASSIHSNQPQHF
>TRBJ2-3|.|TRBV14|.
TGTGCCAGCAGCCAAATACTAACAGATACGCAGTATTTT
CASSQILTDTQYF
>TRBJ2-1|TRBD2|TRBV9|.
TGTGCCAGCAGCGTAGTGGGGGAGGGCCCAAGTGAGCAGTTCTTC
CASSVVGEGPSEQFF
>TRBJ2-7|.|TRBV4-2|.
TGTGCCAGCAGCCAAGATTTAAATGTTGGTCGCGAGCAGTACTTC
CASSQDLNVGREQYF
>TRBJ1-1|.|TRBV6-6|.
TGTGCCAGCAGTTACTCCGGGATCGGAGAAGCTTTCTTT
CASSYSGIGEAFF
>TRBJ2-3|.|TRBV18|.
TGTGCCAGCTCACCAGGAGCTAGCGGCACAGATACGCAGTATTTT
CASSPGASGTDTQYF
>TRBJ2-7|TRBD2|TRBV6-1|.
TGTGCCAGCCGCGGGAGGGCCTTAAACGAGCAGTACTTC
CASRGRALNEQYF
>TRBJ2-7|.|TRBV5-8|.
TGTGCCAGCAGCTTGACATACGAGCAGTACTTC
CASSLTYEQYF
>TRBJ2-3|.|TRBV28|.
TGTGCCACGTTCCGAGATACGCAGTATTTT
CATFRDTQYF
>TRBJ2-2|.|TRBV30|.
TGTGCCTGGAGTGTCTCCTACACCGGGGAGCTGTTTTTT
CAWSVSYTGELFF
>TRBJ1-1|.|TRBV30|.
TGTGCCTGGAGTCTCTGGGAAATTACTATGAACACTGAAGCTTTCTTT
CAWSLWEITMNTEAFF
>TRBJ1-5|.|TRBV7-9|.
TGTGCCAGCAGCTTCGGGGGTGAACAGCCCCAGCATTTT
CASSFGGEQPQHF
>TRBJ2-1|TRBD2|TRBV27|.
TGTGCCAGCAGTACCGCAACTAGCGGGTTCTACAATGAGCAGTTCTTC
CASSTATSGFYNEQFF
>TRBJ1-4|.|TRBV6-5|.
TGTGCCAGCAGTTACCTGCGGCAGCTTAATGAAAAACTGTTTTTT
CASSYLRQLNEKLFF
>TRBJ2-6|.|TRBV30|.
TGTGCCTGGACAGGGGGGTCAGGGGCCAACGTCCTGACTTTC
CAWTGGSGANVLTF
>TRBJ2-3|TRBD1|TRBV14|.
TGTGCCAGCGGCGACAGGGGGTACACAGATACGCAGTATTTT
CASGDRGYTDTQYF
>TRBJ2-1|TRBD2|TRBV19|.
TGTGCCAGTAGTATCGGTCTAGCGGGAGGGCCAGGAAATGAGCAGTTCTTC
CASSIGLAGGPGNEQFF
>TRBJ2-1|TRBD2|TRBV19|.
TGTGCCAGTAGTTCCGGGACTAGCGGTTACAATGAGCAGTTCTTC
CASSSGTSGYNEQFF
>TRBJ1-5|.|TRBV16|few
TGTGCCAGCAGCCAATCGGGGCCCAGGATCGATCAGCCCCAGCATTTT
CASSQSGPRIDQPQHF
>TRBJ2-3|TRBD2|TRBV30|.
TGTGCCTGGGGTCCTGGGACTAGCGGGAGTCAAGATACGCAGTATTTT
CAWGPGTSGSQDTQYF
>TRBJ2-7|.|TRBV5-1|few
TGCGCCAGCAGCTTGGCACAGGGCCTCGAGCAGTACTTC
CASSLAQGLEQYF
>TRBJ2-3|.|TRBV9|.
TGTGCCAGCAGCGTAGACGGGGAGGCAGATACGCAGTATTTT
CASSVDGEADTQYF
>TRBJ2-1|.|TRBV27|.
TGTGCCAGCAGTTTGGGCGGGACCACCTACAATGAGCAGTTCTTC
CASSLGGTTYNEQFF
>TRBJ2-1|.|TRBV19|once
TGTGCCAGTAGTAAGACAGCACCTGAGCAGTTCTTC
CASSKTAPEQFF
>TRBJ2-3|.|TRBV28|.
TGTGCCAGCAGTTTATTCGGGGAGGAGTTAGATACGCAGTATTTT
CASSLFGEELDTQYF
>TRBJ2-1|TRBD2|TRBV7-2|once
TGTGCCAGCAGCTTAATAGCGGGAGCCTCCTACAATGAGCAGTTCTTC
CASSLIAGASYNEQFF
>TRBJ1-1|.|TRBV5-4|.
TGTGCCAGCAGAGCAGACATGAACACTGAAGCTTTCTTT
CASRADMNTEAFF
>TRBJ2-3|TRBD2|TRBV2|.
TGTGCCAGCAGTGACCTAGCGGGCGGCGGCACAGATACGCAGTATTTT
CASSDLAGGGTDTQYF
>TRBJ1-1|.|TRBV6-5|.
TGTGCCAGCAGTTACTTTGGGTCTGAAGCTTTCTTT
CASSYFGSEAFF
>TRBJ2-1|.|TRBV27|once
TGTGCCAGCAGGGAGGACTTCTACAATGAGCAGTTCTTC
CASREDFYNEQFF
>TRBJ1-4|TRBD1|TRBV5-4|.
TGTGCCAGCAGGGACCGGGACAGAGAAAAACTGTTTTTT
CASRDRDREKLFF
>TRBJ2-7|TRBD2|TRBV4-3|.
TGCGCCAGCAGCCAAGCCCCGGGACTAGCGGGAGATTGGGAGCAGTACTTC
CASSQAPGLAGDWEQYF
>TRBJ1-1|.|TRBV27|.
TGTGCCAGCAGACCTACAGTGAACACTGAAGCTTTCTTT
CASRPTVNTEAFF
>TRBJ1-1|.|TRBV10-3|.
TGTGCCATCAGTGTTGGTGGAAGGGGCTCTGAAGCTTTCTTT
CAISVGGRGSEAFF
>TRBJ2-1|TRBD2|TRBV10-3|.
TGTGCCATCAGATCTCCGGGACTAGCGAATGAGCAGTTCTTC
CAIRSPGLANEQFF
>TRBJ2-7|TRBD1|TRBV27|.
TGTGCCAGCAGTTTGGGGGGACAGGGGGCTTACGAGCAGTACTTC
CASSLGGQGAYEQYF
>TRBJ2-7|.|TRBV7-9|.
TGTGCCAGCAGCCCCCCCTCCTACGAGCAGTACTTC
CASSPPSYEQYF
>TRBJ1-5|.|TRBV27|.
TGTGCCAGCAGTTTTGCAGGTCCTAAGCCCCAGCATTTT
CASSFAGPKPQHF